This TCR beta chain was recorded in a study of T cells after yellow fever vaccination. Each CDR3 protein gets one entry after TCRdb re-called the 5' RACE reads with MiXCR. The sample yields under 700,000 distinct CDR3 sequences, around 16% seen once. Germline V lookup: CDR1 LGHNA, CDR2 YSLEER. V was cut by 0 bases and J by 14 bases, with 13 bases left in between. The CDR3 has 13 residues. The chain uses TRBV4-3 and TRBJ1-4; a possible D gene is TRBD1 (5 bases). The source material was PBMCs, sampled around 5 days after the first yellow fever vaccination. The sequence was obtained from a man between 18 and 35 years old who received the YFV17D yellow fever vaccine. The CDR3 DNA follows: TGCGCCAGCAGCCAAGAGCTCTCAGGGAGGCTGTTTTTT. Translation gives CASSQELSGRLFF.